The text below deals with one T cell receptor beta chain. The antigen this receptor binds is unknown. It has no much larger one-base neighbor in the sample; base qualities were not kept. The donors were healthy, HIV-negative adults who had no recently reported acute infections or vaccinations. Only Caucasian adults living in Nashville, Tennessee, USA were represented among the donors. For unsorted samples, some 100 million PBMCs were counted, and genomic DNA was extracted using the QIAamp DNA Blood Mini kit. Blood was obtained by leukapheresis, after which PBMCs were separated by Ficoll-Histopaque density gradient centrifugation and cryopreserved in liquid nitrogen vapor phase. This entry belongs to a study of shared clonotypes between healthy human individuals (TCRdb year 2020). A note on the overall study: A few men and a couple of women, aged 18 to 49 years, made up the cohort. To estimate repertoire size and how much clonotypes are shared between individuals, the study performed deep sequencing of blood TCR repertoires from 4 to 6 healthy adults. Libraries were prepared and TCR repertoires were sequenced by different laboratories using diverse techniques, in order to increase sequencing depth and limit assay-specific biases. Per donor, leukapheresis produced somewhere between about 0.85 and 8.9 billion PBMCs.

Using the deep immunoSEQ assay, multiplex PCR amplified TCR CDR3 regions from genomic DNA. Extracted genomic DNA from each cell subset was spread evenly across all wells of several immunoSEQ 96-well plates, with each plate serving as a replicate. For unsorted PBMC, around 290 ng of genomic DNA, equivalent to approximately 28,000 T cell genomes, went into each replicate PCR. Unsorted PBMC genomic DNA was sequenced across ten immunoSEQ deep assay plates. The purified libraries were quantified using a Qubit 3.0 fluorometer, sized with a Bioanalyzer 2100, and then quantified again using the KAPA Library Quantification kit. Every immunoSEQ 96-well plate was sequenced on a separate single-read 150-cycle Illumina NextSeq 550 flow cell. The original pipeline was this. Because only junctional sequences without quality scores were contained in the immunoSEQ output, filtering matching that applied to full-length reads could not be performed. To assign V/J genes and CDR3, sequences were annotated against IMGT germline references using PyIR, a Python wrapper for IgBLAST v1.9. Reads were filtered out if the reads had weak V/J assignments (E-value above 1e-6), no CDR3, stop codons, out-of-frame junctions, or ambiguous translated residues. A V3J clonotype was defined by an identical inferred V gene, J gene, and CDR3 amino acid sequence. To compute the percentage overlap between repertoires, the number of shared unique clonotypes was divided by the size of the smaller repertoire. Repertoire richness was assessed with RTK rarefaction, the Chao1 estimator, and Recon v2.1 estimates of unobserved clonotypes. TCRdb obtained this table from immuneACCESS and retained in-frame rearrangements with V and J assigned. These tables miss some clones; where compared with another copy, unresolved V genes account for less than half of the shortfall, and the remainder is unexplained. V and J calls and clone size follow that table, whereas D and trimming were derived from the DNA. The sample yields some 450,000 clones; around 77% were counted once. Of the sample, about 12% falls within the top ten clones.

In the germline V gene (reference sequence), CDR1 corresponds to MNHEY and CDR2 to SMNVEV. The germline V end is reduced by 7 bases and the J end by 6 bases; junction bases left unmatched: 8. The CDR3 measures 14 amino acids from cysteine to phenylalanine. The retained sequence is limited to the CDR3, 42 bases, with the frame set at the first base. The paper's findings and limits, for the study overall: Only blood was sampled, and tissue TCR repertoires likely differ from those in blood. Because the study included only a small number of donors, the genetic and exposure-history diversity represented was limited. Pairwise subsampling led to the expectation that sequencing depth would affect the degree of clonotype sharing among donors.

This chain joins TRBV27 to TRBJ2-7, and TRBD2 matches 11 of the central bases. Material: PBMCs. This receptor was identified in a woman aged 35 to 49 in good health. Some clones in this sample may be carry-over from other donors' samples. The CDR3 amino acid sequence is: CASNPTSGRGEQYF. The DNA reads TGTGCCAGCAACCCAACTAGCGGGAGAGGCGAGCAGTACTTC.